Reported below is one T cell receptor (beta chain). Trimming removed 5 bases from V and 10 bases from J, with 9 bases in between. Germline assignment: CDR1 MDHEN and CDR2 SYDVKM. The CDR3 contains 11 residues. This specimen belongs to a study of blood T cell repertoires in COVID-19. At the level of the study: Donors in the United States, Italy and Spain gave samples during acute or convalescent COVID-19. PBMCs, B-cell-depleted T cells, or T cells provided the cDNA or gDNA that made up the material.

Sequenced by immunoSEQ multiplex PCR; TCRdb stores in-frame clones only, minus some. The sample has 150,000 to 200,000 clones; approximately 91% are singletons. Sequenced: peripheral blood. This TCR was recovered from a man in his sixties or seventies with active or convalescent COVID-19. V and J are TRBV28 and TRBJ2-1, with D possibly matching TRBD1 (6 bases). CDR3 in amino acids: CASSPGTEQFF. In DNA form, the CDR3 reads TGTGCCAGCAGTCCCGGGACAGAGCAGTTCTTC.